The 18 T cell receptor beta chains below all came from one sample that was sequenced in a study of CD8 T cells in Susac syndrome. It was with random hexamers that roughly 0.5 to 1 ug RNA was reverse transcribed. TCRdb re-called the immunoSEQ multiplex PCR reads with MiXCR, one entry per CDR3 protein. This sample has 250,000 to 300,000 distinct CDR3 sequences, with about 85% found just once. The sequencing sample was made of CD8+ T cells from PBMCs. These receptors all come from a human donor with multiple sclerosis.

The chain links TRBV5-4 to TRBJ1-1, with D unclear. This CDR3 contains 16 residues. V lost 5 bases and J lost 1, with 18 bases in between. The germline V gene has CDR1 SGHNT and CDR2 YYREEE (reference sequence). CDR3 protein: CASSFTPPWGNTEAFF. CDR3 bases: TGTGCCAGCAGTTTTACCCCGCCCTGGGGGAACACTGAAGCTTTCTTT.

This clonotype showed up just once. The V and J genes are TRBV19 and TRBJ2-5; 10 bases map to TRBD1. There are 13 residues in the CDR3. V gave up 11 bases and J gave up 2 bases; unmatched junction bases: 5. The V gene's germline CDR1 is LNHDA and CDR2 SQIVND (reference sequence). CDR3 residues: CAAGQGGQETQYF. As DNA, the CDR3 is TGTGCCGCAGGACAGGGGGGACAAGAGACCCAGTACTTC.

The CDR3 loop reads CASSHLPRDSKVVTEAFF. As DNA, the CDR3 is TGTGCCAGCAGCCATCTTCCCCGGGACTCCAAAGTTGTCACTGAAGCTTTCTTT. The rearrangement uses TRBV14 and TRBJ1-1, with TRBD1 as a possible D gene (5 bases). The CDR3 totals 18 residues. Germline CDR1 reads SGHDN; CDR2 reads FVKESK. V lost 3 bases and J lost 4, with 24 bases in between.

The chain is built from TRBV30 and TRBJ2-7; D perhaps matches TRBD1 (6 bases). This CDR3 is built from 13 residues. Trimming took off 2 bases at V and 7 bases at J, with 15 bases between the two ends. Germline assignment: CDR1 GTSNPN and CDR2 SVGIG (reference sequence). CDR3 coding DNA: TGTGCCTGGAGTCTCACAGGGCCTCGTGAGCAGTACTTC. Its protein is CAWSLTGPREQYF.

CDR3 loop: CASSYVEGANYGYTF. The CDR3 coding sequence is TGTGCCAGCAGTTACGTTGAGGGGGCCAACTATGGCTACACCTTC. The rearrangement joins TRBV6-5 to TRBJ1-2; the match to TRBD1 covers 7 bases. Germline values: CDR1 MNHEY, CDR2 SVGAGI. CDR3 length: 15 amino acids. Trimming took 2 bases from V and 2 from J; bases not matched to a gene: 5.

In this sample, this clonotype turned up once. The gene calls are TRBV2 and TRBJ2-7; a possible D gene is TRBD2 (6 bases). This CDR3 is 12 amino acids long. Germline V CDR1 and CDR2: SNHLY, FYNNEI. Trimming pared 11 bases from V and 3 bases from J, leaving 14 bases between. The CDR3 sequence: CADVGGIYEQYF. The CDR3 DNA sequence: TGTGCCGACGTGGGCGGGATCTACGAGCAGTACTTC.

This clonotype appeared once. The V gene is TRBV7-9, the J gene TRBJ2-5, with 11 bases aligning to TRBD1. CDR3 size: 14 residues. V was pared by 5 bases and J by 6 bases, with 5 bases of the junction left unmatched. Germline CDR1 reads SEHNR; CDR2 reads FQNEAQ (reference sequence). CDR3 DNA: TGTGCCAGCAGCGTAGGGACAGGGGGAAAGACCCAGTACTTC. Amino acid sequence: CASSVGTGGKTQYF.

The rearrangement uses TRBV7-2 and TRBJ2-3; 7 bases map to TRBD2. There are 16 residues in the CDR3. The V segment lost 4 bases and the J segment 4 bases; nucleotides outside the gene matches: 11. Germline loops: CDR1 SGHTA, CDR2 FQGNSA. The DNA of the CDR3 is TGTGCCAGCAGCTCCCGGACTAGTAGGTTTTCAGATACGCAGTATTTT. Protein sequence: CASSSRTSRFSDTQYF.

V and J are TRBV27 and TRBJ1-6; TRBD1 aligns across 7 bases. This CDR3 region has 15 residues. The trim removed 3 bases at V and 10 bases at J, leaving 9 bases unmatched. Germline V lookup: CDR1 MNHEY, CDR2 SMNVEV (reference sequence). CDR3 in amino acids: CASSLADRVSSPLHF. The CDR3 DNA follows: TGTGCCAGCAGTTTGGCCGACAGGGTCTCGTCACCCCTCCACTTT.

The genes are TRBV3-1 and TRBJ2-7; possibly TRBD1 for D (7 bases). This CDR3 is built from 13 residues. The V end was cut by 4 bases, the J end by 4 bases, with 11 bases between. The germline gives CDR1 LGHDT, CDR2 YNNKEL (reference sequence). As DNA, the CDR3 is TGTGCCAGCAGCCCAGGGGGGATGTACGAGCAGTACTTC. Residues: CASSPGGMYEQYF.

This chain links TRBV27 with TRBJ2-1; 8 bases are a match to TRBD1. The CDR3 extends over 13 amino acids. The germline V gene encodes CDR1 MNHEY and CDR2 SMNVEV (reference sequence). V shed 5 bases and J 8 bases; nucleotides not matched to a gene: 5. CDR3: CASSTPTGDEQFF. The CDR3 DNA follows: TGTGCCAGCAGTACACCGACAGGGGATGAGCAGTTCTTC.

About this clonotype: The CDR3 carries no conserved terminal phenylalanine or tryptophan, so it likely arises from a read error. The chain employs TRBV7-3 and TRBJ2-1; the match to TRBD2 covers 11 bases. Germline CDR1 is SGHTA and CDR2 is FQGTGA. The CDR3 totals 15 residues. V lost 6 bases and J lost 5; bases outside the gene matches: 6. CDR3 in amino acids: CASSRTSGSHNEQFS. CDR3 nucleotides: TGTGCCAGCAGTCGGACTAGCGGGTCCCACAATGAGCAGTTCTCC.

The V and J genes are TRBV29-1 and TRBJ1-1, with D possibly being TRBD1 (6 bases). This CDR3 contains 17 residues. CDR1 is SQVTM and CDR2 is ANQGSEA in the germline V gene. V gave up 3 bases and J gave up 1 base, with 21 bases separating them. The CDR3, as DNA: TGCAGCGTTGATGGTCAACGGACAGAAGCCTCGAACACTGAAGCTTTCTTT. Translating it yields CSVDGQRTEASNTEAFF.

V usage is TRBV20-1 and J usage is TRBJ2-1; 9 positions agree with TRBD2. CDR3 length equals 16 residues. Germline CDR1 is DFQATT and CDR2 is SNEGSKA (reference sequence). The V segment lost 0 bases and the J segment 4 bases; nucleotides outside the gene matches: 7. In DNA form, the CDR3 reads TGCAGTGCTAGAGATCTTGCGGGAGGGACTTACAATGAGCAGTTCTTC. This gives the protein CSARDLAGGTYNEQFF.

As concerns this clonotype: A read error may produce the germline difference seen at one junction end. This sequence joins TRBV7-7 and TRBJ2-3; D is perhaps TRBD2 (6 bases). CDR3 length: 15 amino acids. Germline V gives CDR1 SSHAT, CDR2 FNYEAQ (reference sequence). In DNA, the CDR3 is TGTGCTAGCAGCTTAGCCCCGGGACTCACCGATACGCAGTATTTT. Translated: CASSLAPGLTDTQYF.

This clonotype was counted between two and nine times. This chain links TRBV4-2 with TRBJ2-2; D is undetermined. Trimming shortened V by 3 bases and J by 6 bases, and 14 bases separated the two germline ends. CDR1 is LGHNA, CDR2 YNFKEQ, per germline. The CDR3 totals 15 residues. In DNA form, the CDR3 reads TGTGCCAGCAGCCAGGGCCCCTTGGCGTCCGGGGAGCTGTTTTTT. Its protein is CASSQGPLASGELFF.

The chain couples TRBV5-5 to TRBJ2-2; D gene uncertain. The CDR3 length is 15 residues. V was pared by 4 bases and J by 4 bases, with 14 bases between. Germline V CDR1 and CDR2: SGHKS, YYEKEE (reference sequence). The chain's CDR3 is CASSPTRVGTGELFF. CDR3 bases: TGTGCCAGCAGCCCAACTCGGGTGGGCACCGGGGAGCTGTTTTTT.

The CDR3 DNA sequence: TGCGCCAGCAGCCAAGGCGGACGATCCAAGGACGAGCAGTACTTC. Translation: CASSQGGRSKDEQYF. The genes are TRBV4-1 and TRBJ2-7; D not resolved. The CDR3 is 15 residues long. Trimming took off 1 base at V and 5 bases at J, with 15 bases between the two ends. CDR1 and CDR2 (germline): MGHRA, YSYEKL.